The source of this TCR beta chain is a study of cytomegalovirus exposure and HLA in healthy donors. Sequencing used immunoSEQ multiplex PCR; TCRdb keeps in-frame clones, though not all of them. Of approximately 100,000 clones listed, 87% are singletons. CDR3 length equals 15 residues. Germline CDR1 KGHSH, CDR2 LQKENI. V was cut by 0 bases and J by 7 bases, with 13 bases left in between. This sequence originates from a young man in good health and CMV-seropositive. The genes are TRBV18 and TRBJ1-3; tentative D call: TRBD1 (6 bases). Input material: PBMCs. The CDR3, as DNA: TGTGCCAGCTCACCACCGGTTCAGGGGAAGAACACCATATATTTT. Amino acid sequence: CASSPPVQGKNTIYF. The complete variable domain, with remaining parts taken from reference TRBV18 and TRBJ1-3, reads NAGVMQNPRHLVRRRGQEARLRCSPMKGHSHVYWYRQLPEEGLKFMVYLQKENIIDESGMPKERFSAEFPKEGPSILRIQQVVRGDSAAYFCASSPPVQGKNTIYFGEGSWLTVV.